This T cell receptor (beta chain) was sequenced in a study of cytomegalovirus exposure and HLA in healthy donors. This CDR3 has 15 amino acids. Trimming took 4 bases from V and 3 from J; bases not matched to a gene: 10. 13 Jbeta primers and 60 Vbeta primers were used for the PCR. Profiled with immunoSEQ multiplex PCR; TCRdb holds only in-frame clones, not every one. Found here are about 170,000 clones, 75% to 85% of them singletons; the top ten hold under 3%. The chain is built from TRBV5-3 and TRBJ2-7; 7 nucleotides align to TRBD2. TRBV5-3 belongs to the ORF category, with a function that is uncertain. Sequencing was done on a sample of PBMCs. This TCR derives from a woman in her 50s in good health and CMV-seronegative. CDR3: CARSEEAGIVYEQYF. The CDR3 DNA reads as TGTGCCAGAAGCGAAGAAGCGGGAATCGTCTACGAGCAGTACTTC.